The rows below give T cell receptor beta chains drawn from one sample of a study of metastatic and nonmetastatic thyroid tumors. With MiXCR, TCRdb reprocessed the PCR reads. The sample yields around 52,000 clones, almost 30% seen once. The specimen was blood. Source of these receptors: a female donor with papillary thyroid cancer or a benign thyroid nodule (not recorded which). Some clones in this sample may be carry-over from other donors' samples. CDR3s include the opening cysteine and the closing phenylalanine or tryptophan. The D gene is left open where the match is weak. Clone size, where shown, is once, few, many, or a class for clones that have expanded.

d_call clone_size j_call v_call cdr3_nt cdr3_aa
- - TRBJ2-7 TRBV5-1 TGCGCCAGCAGCTGGCAGGGGAGTGGGTACGAGCAGTACTTC CASSWQGSGYEQYF
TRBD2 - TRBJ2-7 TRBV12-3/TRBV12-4 TGTGCCAGCAGGGGTAGCGGGGGCGGGTACGAGCAGTACTTC CASRGSGGGYEQYF
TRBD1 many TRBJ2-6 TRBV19 TGTGCCAGTAGTACTCCAGGGGGCTCTGGGGCCAACGTCCTGACTTTC CASSTPGGSGANVLTF
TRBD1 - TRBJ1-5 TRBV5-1 TGCGCCAGCAGCTCCGGGACAGGGATCAATCAGCCCCAGCATTTT CASSSGTGINQPQHF
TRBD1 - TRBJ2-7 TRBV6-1 TGTGCCAGTGACTCCCCGACAGGGTCTTTCGAGCAGTACTTC CASDSPTGSFEQYF
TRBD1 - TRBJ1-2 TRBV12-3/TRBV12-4 TGTGCCAGCAGCCTGGACAGGGCCCCGAGTGGCTACACCTTC CASSLDRAPSGYTF
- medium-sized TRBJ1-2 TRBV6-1 TGTGCCAGCGCGGCGGAGGAAAACTATGGCTACACCTTC CASAAEENYGYTF
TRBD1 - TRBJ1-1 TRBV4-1 TGCGCCAGCAGCCAGATCCGACAGGGTAGCACTGAAGCTTTCTTT CASSQIRQGSTEAFF
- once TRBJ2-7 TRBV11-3 TGTGCCAGCAGACCTAAAACCTCCTACGAGCAGTACTTC CASRPKTSYEQYF
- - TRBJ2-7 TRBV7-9 TGTGCCAGCAGCTGGGGGGCCCTTGAGACCGAGCAGTACTTC CASSWGALETEQYF
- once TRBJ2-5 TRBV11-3 TGTGCCAGCACGTGGGGCAGGGGTTTGGAGACCCAGTACTTC CASTWGRGLETQYF
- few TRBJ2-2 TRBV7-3 TGTGCCAGCAGCTTAAACACCGGGGAGCTGTTTTTT CASSLNTGELFF
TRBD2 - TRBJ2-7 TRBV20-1 TGCAGTGCTACTAACCTAAGGGGACTAGGATCCTTTATGTCCTACGAGCAGTACTTC CSATNLRGLGSFMSYEQYF
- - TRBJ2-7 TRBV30 TGTGCCTGGAGTCAGAACTACGAGCAGTACTTC CAWSQNYEQYF
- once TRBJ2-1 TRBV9 TGTGCCAGCAGCGTAGCCCCGGACCCCTACAATGAGCAGTTCTTC CASSVAPDPYNEQFF
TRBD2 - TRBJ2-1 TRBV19 TGTGCCAGTAGTAGGGGGACTAGCGGGAGTTTTTACAATGAGCAGTTCTTC CASSRGTSGSFYNEQFF
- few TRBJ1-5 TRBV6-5 TGTGCCAGCAGTTACGGGTCGGGGAGCAATCAGCCCCAGCATTTT CASSYGSGSNQPQHF
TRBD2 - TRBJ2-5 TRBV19 TGTGCCAGTAGCCAACTAGCGGGAGGGGGAGAGACCCAGTACTTC CASSQLAGGGETQYF
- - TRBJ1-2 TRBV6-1 TGTGCCAGCACCGAAAGGGGGGGGCGCGGCTATGGCTACACCTTC CASTERGGRGYGYTF
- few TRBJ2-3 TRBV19 TGTGCCAGTAGTTCCCAGGGGAGCACAGATACGCAGTATTTT CASSSQGSTDTQYF
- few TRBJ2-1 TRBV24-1 TGTGCCACCAGTGATTTGGGGGATTATGAGCAGTTCTTC CATSDLGDYEQFF
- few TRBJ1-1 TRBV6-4 TGTGCCAGCAGTTTTACAGTCCAGGAAGCTTTCTTT CASSFTVQEAFF
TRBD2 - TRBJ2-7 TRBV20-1 TGCAGTGCTGACGAATTACTAGCGGGGACTTACGAGCAGTACTTC CSADELLAGTYEQYF
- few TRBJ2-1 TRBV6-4 TGTGCCAGCAGTGACTCCCCCCGTTGCGAGACAGCCTACAATGAGCAGTTCTTC CASSDSPRCETAYNEQFF
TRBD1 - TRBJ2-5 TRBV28 TGTGCCAGCAGCAAGGGGGACAGCCAAGAGACCCAGTACTTC CASSKGDSQETQYF
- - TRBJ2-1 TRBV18 TGTGCCAGCTCACCATTGGGTAATGAGCAGTTCTTC CASSPLGNEQFF
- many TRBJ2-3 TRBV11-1 TGTGCCAGCCTCAAACAGGGGGGGCTAACAGATACGCAGTATTTT CASLKQGGLTDTQYF
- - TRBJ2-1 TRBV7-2 TGTGCCAGCAGCTTAGCGGGAGCCCCACGGGATGAGCAGTTCTTC CASSLAGAPRDEQFF
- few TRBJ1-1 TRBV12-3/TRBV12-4 TGTGCCAACAGGGACGACGGAGACACTGAAGCTTTCTTT CANRDDGDTEAFF
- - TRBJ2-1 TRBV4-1 TGCGCCAGCAGCCAAGATAAAGAAGTCCAAGGGGATGGGCAGTTCTTC CASSQDKEVQGDGQFF
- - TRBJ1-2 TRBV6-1 TGTGCCAGCAGTGATACTAACTATGGCTACCCCTTC CASSDTNYGYPF
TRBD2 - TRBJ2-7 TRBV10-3 TGTGCCATCAGTGCAACATTTGTAAGCGGGGGCCTCTCCTACGAGCAGTACTTC CAISATFVSGGLSYEQYF
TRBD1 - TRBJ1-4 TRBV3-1 TGTGCCAGCAGCCCGGGGACAGGGAGGGGCTACGAAAAACTGTTTTTT CASSPGTGRGYEKLFF
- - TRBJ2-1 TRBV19 TGTGCCAGTAGTTACGGGGTCAATGAGCAGTTCTTC CASSYGVNEQFF
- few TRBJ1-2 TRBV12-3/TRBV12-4 TGTGCCAGCAGCCACGGAGGAGGCTACACCTTC CASSHGGGYTF
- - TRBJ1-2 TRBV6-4 TGTGCCAGCAGTACATTACGGGACTTAGCTAACTATGGCTACACCTTC CASSTLRDLANYGYTF
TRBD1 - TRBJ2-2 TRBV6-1 TGTGCCAGCAGTGTAGGACAGGCTTACACCGGGGAGCTGTTTTTT CASSVGQAYTGELFF
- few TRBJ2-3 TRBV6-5 TGTGCCAGCAGTTACCCACCGTGGGGGGGGCACACAGATACGCAGTATTTT CASSYPPWGGHTDTQYF
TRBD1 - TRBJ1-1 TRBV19 TGTGCCAGTAGGGACAGGGCTGTTGAGGGCACTGAAGCTTTCTTT CASRDRAVEGTEAFF
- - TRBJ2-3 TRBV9 TGTGCCAGCAGCGTAGGGGGACGGCCGAATACAGATACGCAGTATTTT CASSVGGRPNTDTQYF
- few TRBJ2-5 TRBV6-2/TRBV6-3 TGTGCCAGCAGCCCCGGGACCTGGGGGGAGACCCAGTACTTC CASSPGTWGETQYF
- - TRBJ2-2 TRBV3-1 TGTGCCAGCAGGAGCGGGACACTGAACACCGGGGAGCTGTTTTTT CASRSGTLNTGELFF
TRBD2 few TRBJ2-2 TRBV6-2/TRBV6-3 TGTGCCAGCAGTTGGACCGCAACGGGGGGAGGGCCGACCGGGGAGCTGTTTTTT CASSWTATGGGPTGELFF
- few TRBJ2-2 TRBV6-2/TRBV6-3 TGTGCCAGCAGTTACGGGCTGGAGACTAGAGGCACCGGGGAGCTGTTTTTT CASSYGLETRGTGELFF
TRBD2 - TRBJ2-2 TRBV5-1 TGCGCCAGCAGCTTGGTGCTAGCGGGAGACGGCGGGGAGCTGTTTTTT CASSLVLAGDGGELFF
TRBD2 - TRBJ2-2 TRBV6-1 TGTGCCAGCAGACCCGCCGCGGGGGGCGGGGAGCTGTTTTTT CASRPAAGGGELFF
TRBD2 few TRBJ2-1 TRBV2 TGTGCCAGCAGACGGGAGGGTCTATTCTATGAGCAGTTCTTC CASRREGLFYEQFF
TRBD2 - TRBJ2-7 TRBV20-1 TGCAGTGCCAGGCTCCCGGGCCAGGGAGGGTACGAGCAGTACTTC CSARLPGQGGYEQYF
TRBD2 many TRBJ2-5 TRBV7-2 TGTGCCAGCAGCTTAGCGTCGGCGGGAGGGGGCGAGACCCAGTACTTC CASSLASAGGGETQYF
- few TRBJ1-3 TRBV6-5 TGTGCCAGCAGGGGCTTCTCTGGAAACACCATATATTTT CASRGFSGNTIYF
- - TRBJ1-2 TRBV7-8 TGTGCCAGCAGCTTAGGGACAGATTATCGCTACACCTTC CASSLGTDYRYTF
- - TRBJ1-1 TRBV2 TGTGCCAGCAGTTTCGGACTGTCCACTGAAGCTTTCTTT CASSFGLSTEAFF
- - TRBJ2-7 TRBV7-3 TGTGCCAGCAGACCCTCCGGGGCCTCCTACGAGCAGTACTTC CASRPSGASYEQYF
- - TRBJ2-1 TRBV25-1 TGTGCCAGCAGGTTTGACCTCTACAATGAGCAGTTCTTC CASRFDLYNEQFF
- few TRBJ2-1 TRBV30 TGTGCCCGGACCCTTGGCGGACTTTACAATGAGCAGTTCTTC CARTLGGLYNEQFF
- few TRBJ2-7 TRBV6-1 TGTGCCAGCAGTGTCAACTACGAGCAGTACTTC CASSVNYEQYF
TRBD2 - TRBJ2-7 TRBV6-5 TGTGCCAGCAGTTTTTCTAGCGGGGTCTCCTACGAGCAGTACTTC CASSFSSGVSYEQYF
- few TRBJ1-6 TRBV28 TGTGCCAGCAGTTTGGACGGTATCTCCTATAATTCACCCCTCCACTTT CASSLDGISYNSPLHF
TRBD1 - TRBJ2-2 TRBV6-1 TGTGCCAGCAGCTGGGACAGGAACACCGGGGAGCTGTTTTTT CASSWDRNTGELFF
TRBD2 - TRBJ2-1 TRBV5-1 TGCGCCGGCAGCTCCGGGACTAGCGGTAATGAGCAGTTCTTC CAGSSGTSGNEQFF